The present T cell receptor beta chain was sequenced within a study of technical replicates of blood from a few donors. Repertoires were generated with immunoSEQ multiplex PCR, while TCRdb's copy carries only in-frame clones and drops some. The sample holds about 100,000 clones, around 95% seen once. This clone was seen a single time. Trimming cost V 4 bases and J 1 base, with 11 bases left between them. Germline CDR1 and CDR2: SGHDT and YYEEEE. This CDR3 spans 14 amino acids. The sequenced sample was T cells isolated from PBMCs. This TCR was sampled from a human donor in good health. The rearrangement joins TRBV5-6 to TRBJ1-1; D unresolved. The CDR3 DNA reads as TGTGCCAGCAGCCCGGGGAGGAGGAACACTGAAGCTTTCTTT. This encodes CASSPGRRNTEAFF.